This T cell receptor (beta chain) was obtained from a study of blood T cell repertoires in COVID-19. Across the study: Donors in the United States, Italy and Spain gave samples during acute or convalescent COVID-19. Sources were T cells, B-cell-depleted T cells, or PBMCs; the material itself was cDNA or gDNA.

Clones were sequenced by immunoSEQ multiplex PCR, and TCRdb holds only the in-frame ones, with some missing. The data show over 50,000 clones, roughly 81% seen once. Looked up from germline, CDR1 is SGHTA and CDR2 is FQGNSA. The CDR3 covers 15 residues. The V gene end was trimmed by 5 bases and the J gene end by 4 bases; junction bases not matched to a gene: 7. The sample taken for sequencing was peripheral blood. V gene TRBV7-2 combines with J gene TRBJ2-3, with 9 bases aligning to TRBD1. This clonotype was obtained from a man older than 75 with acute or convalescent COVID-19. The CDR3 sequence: CASSKDRGPPDTQYF. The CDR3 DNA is TGTGCCAGCAGCAAGGACAGGGGACCCCCAGATACGCAGTATTTT.